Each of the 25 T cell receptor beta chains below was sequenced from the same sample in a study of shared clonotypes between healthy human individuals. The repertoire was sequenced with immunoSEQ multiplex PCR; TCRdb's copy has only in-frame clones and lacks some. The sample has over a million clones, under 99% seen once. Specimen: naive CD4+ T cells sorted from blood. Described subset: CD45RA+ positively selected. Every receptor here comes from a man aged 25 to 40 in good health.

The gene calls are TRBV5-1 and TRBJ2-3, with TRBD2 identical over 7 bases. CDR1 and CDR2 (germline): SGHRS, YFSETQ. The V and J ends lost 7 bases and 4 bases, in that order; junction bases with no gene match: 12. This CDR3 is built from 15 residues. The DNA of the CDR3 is TGCGCCAGCGGTATCGGCGGGGGTGAGTCAGATACGCAGTATTTT. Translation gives CASGIGGGESDTQYF. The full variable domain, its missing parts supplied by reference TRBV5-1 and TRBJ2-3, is KAGVTQTPRYLIKTRGQQVTLSCSPISGHRSVSWYQQTPGQGLQFLFEYFSETQRNKGNFPGRFSGRQFSNSRSEMNVSTLELGDSALYLCASGIGGGESDTQYFGPGTRLTVL.

In nucleotides, the CDR3 is TGTGCCAGCAGCGACCTTAGGAGCACAGATACGCAGTATTTT. Its protein is CASSDLRSTDTQYF. The V call is TRBV9, the J call TRBJ2-3; D not certain. With 3 bases removed from V and 0 bases from J, the gap between germline ends came to 8 bases. This CDR3 is 14 amino acids long. Per germline, CDR1 SGDLS and CDR2 YYNGEE.

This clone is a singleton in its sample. The CDR3 loop reads CASSLASPGSGGFTDTQYF. CDR3 sequence (DNA): TGTGCCAGCAGCTTAGCGTCCCCTGGTAGCGGGGGCTTCACAGATACGCAGTATTTT. This rearrangement joins TRBV7-9 to TRBJ2-3; 9 nucleotides line up with TRBD2. The CDR3 consists of 19 residues. Germline values: CDR1 SEHNR, CDR2 FQNEAQ (reference sequence). The J segment lost 2 bases and the V segment lost 0 bases, leaving 12 bases of the junction unmatched.

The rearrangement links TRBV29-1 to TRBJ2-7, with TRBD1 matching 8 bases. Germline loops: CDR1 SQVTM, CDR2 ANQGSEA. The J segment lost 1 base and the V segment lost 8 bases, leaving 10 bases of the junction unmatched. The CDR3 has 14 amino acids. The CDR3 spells CSFSGQGQSYEQYF. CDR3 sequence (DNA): TGCAGCTTCTCCGGACAGGGTCAATCCTACGAGCAGTACTTC.

The CDR3, as DNA: TGTGCCAGCAGCTTCAGGGTTGCAACTAATGAAAAACTGTTTTTT. Translating gives CASSFRVATNEKLFF. The chain is built from TRBV5-6 and TRBJ1-4, with D possibly being TRBD1 (5 bases). Germline V lookup: CDR1 SGHDT, CDR2 YYEEEE. This CDR3 comprises 15 residues. Trimming took 2 bases from V and 0 from J, leaving 8 bases between them. Filled out from reference TRBV5-6 and TRBJ1-4, the complete variable domain reads DAGVTQSPTHLIKTRGQQVTLRCSPKSGHDTVSWYQQALGQGPQFIFQYYEEEERQRGNFPDRFSGHQFPNYSSELNVNALLLGDSALYLCASSFRVATNEKLFFGSGTQLSVL.

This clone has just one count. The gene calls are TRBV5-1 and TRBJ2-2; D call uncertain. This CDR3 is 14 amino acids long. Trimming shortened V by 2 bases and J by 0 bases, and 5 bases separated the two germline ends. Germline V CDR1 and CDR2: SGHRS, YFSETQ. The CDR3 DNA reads TGCGCCAGCAGCTTCTCCTCGAACACCGGGGAGCTGTTTTTT. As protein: CASSFSSNTGELFF.

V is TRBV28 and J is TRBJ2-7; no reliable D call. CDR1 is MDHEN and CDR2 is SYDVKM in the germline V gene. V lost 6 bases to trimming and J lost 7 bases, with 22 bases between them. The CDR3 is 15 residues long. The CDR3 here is CASSKTLGLALEQYF. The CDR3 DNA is TGTGCCAGCAGCAAAACGTTGGGCCTGGCACTAGAGCAGTACTTC.

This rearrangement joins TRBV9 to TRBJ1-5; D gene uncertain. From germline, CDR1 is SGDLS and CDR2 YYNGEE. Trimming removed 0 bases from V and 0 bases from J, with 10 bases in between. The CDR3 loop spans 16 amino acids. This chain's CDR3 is CASSVVTTDSNQPQHF. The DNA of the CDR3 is TGTGCCAGCAGCGTAGTAACCACGGATAGCAATCAGCCCCAGCATTTT.

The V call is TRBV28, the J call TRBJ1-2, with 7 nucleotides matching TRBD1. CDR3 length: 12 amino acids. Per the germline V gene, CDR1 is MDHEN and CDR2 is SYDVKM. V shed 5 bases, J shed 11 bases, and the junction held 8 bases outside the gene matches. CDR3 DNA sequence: TGTGCCAGCAGTGCGGGACAGTTATTTTACACCTTC. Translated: CASSAGQLFYTF.

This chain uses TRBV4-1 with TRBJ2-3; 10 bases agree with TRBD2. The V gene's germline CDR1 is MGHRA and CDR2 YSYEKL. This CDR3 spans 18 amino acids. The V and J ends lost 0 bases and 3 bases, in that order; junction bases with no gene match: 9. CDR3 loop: CASSQDALAGPFTDTQYF. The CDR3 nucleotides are TGCGCCAGCAGCCAAGATGCACTAGCGGGACCTTTTACAGATACGCAGTATTTT.

CDR3 nucleotide sequence: TGTGCCAGCAGCTACTCGTACAATGAGCAGTTCTTC. Translated: CASSYSYNEQFF. The rearrangement joins TRBV7-9 to TRBJ2-1; D gene uncertain. Trimming took off 4 bases at V and 4 bases at J, with 5 bases between the two ends. This CDR3 is built from 12 residues. Germline V gene sequence: CDR1 SEHNR, CDR2 FQNEAQ (reference sequence).

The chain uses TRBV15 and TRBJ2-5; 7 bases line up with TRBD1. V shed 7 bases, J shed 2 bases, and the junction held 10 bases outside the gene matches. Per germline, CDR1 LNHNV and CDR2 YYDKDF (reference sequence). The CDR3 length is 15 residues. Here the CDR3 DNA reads TGTGCCACCACCTCAGGGGGAAGGCTGCAAGAGACCCAGTACTTC. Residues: CATTSGGRLQETQYF.

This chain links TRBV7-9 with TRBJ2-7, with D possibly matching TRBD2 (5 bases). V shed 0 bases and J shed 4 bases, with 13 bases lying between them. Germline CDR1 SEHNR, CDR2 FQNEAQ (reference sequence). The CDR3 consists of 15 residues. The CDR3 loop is CASSLALWEKYEQYF. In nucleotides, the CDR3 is TGTGCCAGCAGCTTAGCGCTATGGGAGAAATACGAGCAGTACTTC.

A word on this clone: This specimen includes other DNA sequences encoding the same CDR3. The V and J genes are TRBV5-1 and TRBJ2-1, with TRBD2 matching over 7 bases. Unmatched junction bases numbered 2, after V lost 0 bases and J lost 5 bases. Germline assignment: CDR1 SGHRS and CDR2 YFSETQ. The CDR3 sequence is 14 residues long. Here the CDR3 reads CASSLVLADNEQFF. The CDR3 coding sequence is TGCGCCAGCAGCTTGGTTCTAGCGGACAATGAGCAGTTCTTC.

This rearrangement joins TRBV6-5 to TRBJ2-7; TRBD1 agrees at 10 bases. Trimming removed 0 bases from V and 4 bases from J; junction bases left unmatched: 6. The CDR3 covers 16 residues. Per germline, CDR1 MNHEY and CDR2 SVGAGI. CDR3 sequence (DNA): TGTGCCAGCAGTTACTCTGCGACAGGGGGCACTTACGAGCAGTACTTC. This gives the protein CASSYSATGGTYEQYF.

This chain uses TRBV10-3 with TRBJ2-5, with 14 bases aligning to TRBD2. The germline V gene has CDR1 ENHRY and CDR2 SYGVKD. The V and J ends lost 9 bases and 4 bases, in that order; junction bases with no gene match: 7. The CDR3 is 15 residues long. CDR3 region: CAIGGLAGVRETQYF. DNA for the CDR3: TGTGCCATAGGGGGACTAGCGGGAGTTAGAGAGACCCAGTACTTC.

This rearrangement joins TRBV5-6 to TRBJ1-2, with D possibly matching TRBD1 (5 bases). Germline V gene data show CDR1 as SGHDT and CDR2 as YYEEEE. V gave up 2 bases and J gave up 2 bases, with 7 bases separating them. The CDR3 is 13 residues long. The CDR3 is CASSLGDNYGYTF. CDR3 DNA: TGTGCCAGCAGCTTAGGGGACAACTATGGCTACACCTTC.

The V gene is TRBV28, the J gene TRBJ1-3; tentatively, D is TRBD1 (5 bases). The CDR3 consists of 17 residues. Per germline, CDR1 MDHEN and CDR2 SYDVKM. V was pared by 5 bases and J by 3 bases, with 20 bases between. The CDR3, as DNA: TGTGCCAGCAGTGCCTTTCCCAGGGTCTACTATGGAAACACCATATATTTT. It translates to CASSAFPRVYYGNTIYF.

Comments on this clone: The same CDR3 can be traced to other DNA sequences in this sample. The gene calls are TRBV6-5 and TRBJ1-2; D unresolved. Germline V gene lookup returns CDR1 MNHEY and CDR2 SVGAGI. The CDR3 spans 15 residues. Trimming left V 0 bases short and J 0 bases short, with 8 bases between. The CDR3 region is CASSYSGRANYGYTF. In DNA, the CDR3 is TGTGCCAGCAGTTACTCGGGGAGGGCTAACTATGGCTACACCTTC.

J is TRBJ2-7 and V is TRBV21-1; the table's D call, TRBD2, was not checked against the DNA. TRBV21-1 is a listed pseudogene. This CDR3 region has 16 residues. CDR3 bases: TGTGCCAGCAGCAAAAGGTCCACTAGCGGGGCCTACGAGCAGTACTTC. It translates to CASSKRSTSGAYEQYF.

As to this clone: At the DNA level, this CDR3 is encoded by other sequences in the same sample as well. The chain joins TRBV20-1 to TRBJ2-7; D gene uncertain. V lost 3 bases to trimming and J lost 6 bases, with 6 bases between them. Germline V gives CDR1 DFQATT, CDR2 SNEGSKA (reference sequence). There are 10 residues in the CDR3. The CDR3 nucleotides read TGCAGTGCTAGGGGTGTCGAGCAGTACTTC. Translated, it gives CSARGVEQYF.

The CDR3 loop reads CASSTSGGLNNPKTYEQYF. CDR3 nucleotide sequence: TGTGCCAGCAGCACTTCAGGCGGACTAAATAACCCTAAGACCTACGAGCAGTACTTC. This chain links TRBV7-8 with TRBJ2-7, with a possible D match to TRBD2 (6 bases). CDR1 is SGHVS and CDR2 is FQNEAQ in the germline V gene. The V end lost 5 bases, the J end lost 2 bases, and 28 bases lay between the germline ends. CDR3 length equals 19 residues.

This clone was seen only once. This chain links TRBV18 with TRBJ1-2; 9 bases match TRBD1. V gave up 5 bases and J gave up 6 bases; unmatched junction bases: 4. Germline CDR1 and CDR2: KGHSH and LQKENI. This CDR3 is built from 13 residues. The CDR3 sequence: CASSTDRGDGYTF. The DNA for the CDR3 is TGTGCCAGCTCAACCGACAGGGGGGATGGCTACACCTTC.

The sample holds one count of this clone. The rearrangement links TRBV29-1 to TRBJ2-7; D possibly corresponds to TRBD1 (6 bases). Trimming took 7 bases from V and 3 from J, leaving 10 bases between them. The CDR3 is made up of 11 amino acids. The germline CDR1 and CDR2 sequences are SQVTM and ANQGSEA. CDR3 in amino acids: CSGKDSYEQYF. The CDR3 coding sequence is TGCAGCGGAAAGGACAGCTACGAGCAGTACTTC.

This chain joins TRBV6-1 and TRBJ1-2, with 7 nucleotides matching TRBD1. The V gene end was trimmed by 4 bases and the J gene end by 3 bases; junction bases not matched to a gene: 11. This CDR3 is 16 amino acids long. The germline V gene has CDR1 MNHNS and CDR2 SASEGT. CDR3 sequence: CASSASRTQGYYGYTF. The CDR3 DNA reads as TGTGCCAGCAGTGCAAGCCGGACACAGGGGTACTATGGCTACACCTTC.